Listed below are T cell receptor beta chains from one sample, sequenced in a study of regulatory T cells in long-lasting Graves disease. TCRdb re-analysed the multiplex PCR reads in MiXCR, keeping a single row per CDR3 protein. The profile covers about 330,000 distinct CDR3 sequences, with 15% to 20% appearing a single time and 20% to 25% taken by the ten largest. The sample also formed part of further work on T cells in Graves' hyperthyroidism and ophthalmopathy.

Source: peripheral blood mononuclear cells (PBMCs), taken at new diagnosis, from a patient treated with antithyroid drugs. The receptors here all came from a woman in her late teens or twenties with Graves disease. The CDR3 runs from the conserved cysteine through the conserved F or W. Fields, in order: J gene, clone size, V gene, D gene, CDR3 DNA, CDR3 protein. A D gene is named only where the DNA matches it firmly. Expanded clones are given a class, and other clones once, few, many or no size at all.

TRBJ2-5	many	TRBV27	TRBD1	TGTGCCAGCAGCCGGGACAGAATCCAAGAGACCCAGTACTTC	CASSRDRIQETQYF
TRBJ2-7	NA	TRBV7-9	NA	TGTGCCAGCAGCCCGCCAGGGTTTGGAGGTTACGAGCAGTACTTC	CASSPPGFGGYEQYF
TRBJ2-1	many	TRBV5-6	NA	TGTGCCAGCAGCCTTCTCGCGGAACCCTACAATGAGCAGTTCTTC	CASSLLAEPYNEQFF
TRBJ2-1	many	TRBV6-1	NA	TGTGCCAGCGGGGACGGCCATTCGAGCTCCTACAATGAGCAGTTCTTC	CASGDGHSSSYNEQFF
TRBJ2-1	many	TRBV24-1	TRBD1	TGTGCCACCAGTGATACCGGGACAGATAACAATGAGCAGTTCTTC	CATSDTGTDNNEQFF
TRBJ1-5	NA	TRBV20-1	NA	TGCAGTGCGTGGACAGTCGGAGAGGGCAATCAGCCCCAGCATTTT	CSAWTVGEGNQPQHF
TRBJ2-6	many	TRBV7-2	TRBD2	TGTGCCAGCAGCTTAGGGACTAGCTCCTCCTCTGGGGCCAACGTCCTGACTTTC	CASSLGTSSSSGANVLTF
TRBJ2-5	many	TRBV5-8	TRBD1	TGTGCCAGCAGCATCTGGACAGGACAAGAGACCCAGTACTTC	CASSIWTGQETQYF
TRBJ1-4	many	TRBV20-1	TRBD1	TGCAGTGCTTCAGGGGGGGGGGTTAATGAAAAACTGTTTTTT	CSASGGGVNEKLFF
TRBJ2-1	many	TRBV14	TRBD2	TGTGCCAGCAGCCAACCTGGGACTAGCGAATCCTACAATGAGCAGTTCTTC	CASSQPGTSESYNEQFF